This T cell receptor (beta chain) was found in a study of shared clonotypes between healthy human individuals. TCRdb keeps only in-frame clones here, not all; method: immunoSEQ multiplex PCR. The table lists about 2.3 million clones, 85% to 95% of them singletons, with 0.37% in the top ten. This CDR3 is 15 amino acids long. In germline, CDR1 is ENHRY, CDR2 SYGVKD. The trim removed 7 bases at V and 7 bases at J, leaving 12 bases unmatched. This TCR was recovered from a man aged 18-30 years in good health. Some clones in this sample may be carry-over from other donors' samples. The sample was naive CD4+ T cells from PBMCs. The subset: CD45RA+ positively selected. This rearrangement joins TRBV10-3 to TRBJ2-4, with 8 nucleotides matching TRBD1. CDR3 residues: CAIKEEQGGSNIQYF. The DNA of the CDR3 is TGTGCCATCAAGGAAGAACAGGGGGGATCGAACATTCAGTACTTC.